This is a list of T cell receptor beta chains from one sample in a study of T cell repertoires in cytomegalovirus infection. TCRdb redid the calling of the reads with MiXCR, one entry per CDR3 protein. Of over 250,000 distinct CDR3 sequences detected, 22% appear once; the ten largest clones hold about 20%. No antigen has been identified for these receptors. The specimen comprised cultured PBMCs, sampled from culture after CMV antigen stimulation. Receptors originate from a human donor in good health (CMV status not recorded). Some clones in this sample may be carry-over from other donors' samples. Both conserved end residues are part of each CDR3. D genes are given only for firm matches. Rows may omit the clone size; those that give it use once, few, many or a size class.

J | D | V | size | CDR3 | DNA
TRBJ1-1 | NA | TRBV10-3 | many | CAATESPVTNTEAFF | TGTGCCGCCACGGAGTCGCCGGTCACTAACACTGAAGCTTTCTTT
TRBJ2-3 | TRBD2 | TRBV20-1 | few | CSASGLAGARDTQYF | TGCAGTGCTAGTGGGTTAGCGGGGGCACGGGATACGCAGTATTTT
TRBJ2-1 | TRBD2 | TRBV7-6 | many | CASSSLAGGPNEQFF | TGTGCCAGCAGCTCACTAGCGGGAGGGCCAAATGAGCAGTTCTTC
TRBJ1-2 | TRBD1 | TRBV28 | NA | CASRENRGRLKGYTF | TGTGCCAGCAGGGAAAACAGGGGGCGTTTGAAAGGCTACACCTTC
TRBJ1-4 | NA | TRBV10-3 | NA | CAISESGGEKLFF | TGTGCCATCAGTGAGTCTGGGGGTGAAAAACTGTTTTTT
TRBJ2-7 | NA | TRBV30 | NA | CAWSTKSSYEQHF | TGTGCCTGGAGTACAAAGAGCTCCTACGAGCAGCACTTC
TRBJ2-2 | NA | TRBV7-2 | few | CASTLLAPSNTGELFF | TGTGCCAGCACCCTCTTAGCCCCCTCGAACACCGGGGAGCTGTTTTTT
TRBJ2-3 | TRBD2 | TRBV7-2 | few | CASSLERGGSTDTQYF | TGTGCCAGCAGCTTAGAGCGCGGGGGGAGCACAGATACGCAGTATTTT
TRBJ2-1 | TRBD2 | TRBV20-1 | NA | CSARGVRERFGEQFF | TGCAGTGCTAGAGGGGTGCGGGAGAGATTCGGTGAGCAGTTCTTC
TRBJ1-1 | TRBD1 | TRBV27 | NA | CASRAQQGAIYKAFF | TGTGCCAGCAGAGCCCAACAGGGGGCCATATACAAAGCTTTCTTT
TRBJ2-7 | TRBD1 | TRBV7-8 | few | CASSRRDRVAEQYF | TGTGCCAGCAGCCGACGGGACAGGGTTGCCGAGCAGTACTTC
TRBJ2-6 | TRBD2 | TRBV5-4 | few | CASSLEGLAGGPGANVLTF | TGTGCCAGCAGCTTGGAGGGACTAGCGGGAGGGCCCGGGGCCAACGTCCTGACTTTC
TRBJ2-3 | TRBD2 | TRBV12-3/TRBV12-4 | NA | CASSGGGGTDTQYF | TGTGCCAGCTCAGGTGGGGGGGGCACAGATACGCAGTATTTT
TRBJ2-3 | NA | TRBV12-3/TRBV12-4 | NA | CASKQGEADTQYF | TGTGCCAGTAAACAGGGAGAGGCAGATACGCAGTATTTT
TRBJ2-1 | TRBD1 | TRBV20-1 | NA | CSATRQGPYNEQFF | TGCAGTGCTACCAGACAGGGACCCTACAATGAGCAGTTCTTC
TRBJ1-5 | TRBD1 | TRBV5-1 | NA | CASSLRGGLQPQHF | TGCGCCAGCAGCTTGAGAGGGGGCTTGCAGCCCCAGCATTTT
TRBJ2-1 | TRBD2 | TRBV6-6 | once | CASSAGGGYNEQFF | TGTGCCAGCAGCGCCGGGGGGGGGTACAATGAGCAGTTCTTC
TRBJ2-5 | TRBD1 | TRBV27 | few | CASSLRGGTLGGGETQYF | TGTGCCAGCAGTTTAAGAGGGGGCACGCTTGGCGGCGGGGAGACCCAGTACTTC
TRBJ2-4 | TRBD1 | TRBV27 | many | CASRQGAKNIQYF | TGTGCCAGCAGACAGGGGGCCAAAAACATTCAGTACTTC
TRBJ2-7 | NA | TRBV18 | many | CASSPNHAEQYF | TGTGCCAGCTCACCTAACCATGCCGAGCAGTACTTC
TRBJ2-3 | TRBD1 | TRBV6-1 | NA | CASSAYRGWGTDTQYF | TGTGCCAGCAGTGCTTACAGGGGATGGGGCACAGATACGCAGTATTTT
TRBJ2-5 | TRBD2 | TRBV6-5 | NA | CASSYFASSSGIQETQYF | TGTGCCAGCAGTTACTTTGCCTCCTCTAGCGGGATCCAAGAGACCCAGTACTTC
TRBJ2-5 | NA | TRBV5-1 | NA | CASSFSSGRQETQYF | TGCGCCAGCAGCTTCTCCAGCGGCCGTCAAGAGACCCAGTACTTC
TRBJ1-2 | NA | TRBV7-4 | NA | CASSLAIEGWTRTNYGYTF | TGTGCCAGCAGCTTAGCTATTGAAGGGTGGACGCGAACTAACTATGGCTACACCTTC
TRBJ2-2 | NA | TRBV7-6 | many | CASSPLTANTGELFF | TGTGCCAGCAGCCCCTTAACGGCGAACACCGGGGAGCTGTTTTTT
TRBJ2-7 | NA | TRBV7-2 | many | CASSSSSYYEQYF | TGTGCCAGCAGCTCGTCTAGCTACTACGAGCAGTACTTC
TRBJ2-3 | TRBD2 | TRBV5-4 | few | CASSLGGVLAGGADTQYF | TGTGCCAGCAGCTTGGGGGGGGTCCTAGCGGGAGGCGCAGATACGCAGTATTTT
TRBJ2-1 | TRBD2 | TRBV7-6 | few | CASSFSGNSNEQFF | TGTGCTAGCAGCTTTAGCGGGAACTCCAATGAGCAGTTCTTC
TRBJ1-1 | NA | TRBV18 | NA | CASSPRSGPVGTEAFF | TGTGCCAGCTCACCGAGATCGGGTCCAGTTGGCACTGAAGCTTTCTTT
TRBJ2-3 | NA | TRBV14 | NA | CASSQDLATNTDTQYF | TGTGCCAGCAGCCAAGATCTGGCCACGAACACAGATACGCAGTATTTT
TRBJ1-1 | NA | TRBV4-1 | few | CASSPGAGYTEAFF | TGCGCCAGCAGCCCCGGAGCAGGTTACACTGAAGCTTTCTTT
TRBJ2-7 | TRBD1 | TRBV12-3/TRBV12-4 | many | CASSPGQGSYEQYF | TGTGCCAGCAGCCCCGGACAGGGGTCCTACGAGCAGTACTTC
TRBJ1-1 | NA | TRBV7-6 | many | CASSSAVRGAPAAFF | TGTGCCAGCAGCTCCGCAGTGCGGGGCGCCCCGGCCGCTTTCTTT
TRBJ2-7 | TRBD1 | TRBV7-2 | many | CASSLTPGTVLSYEQYF | TGTGCCAGCAGCCTAACCCCCGGGACAGTCCTCTCCTACGAGCAGTACTTC
TRBJ2-1 | TRBD2 | TRBV7-3 | NA | CASSSVRTSGLYNEQFF | TGTGCCAGCAGCTCGGTACGGACTAGCGGACTTTACAATGAGCAGTTCTTC
TRBJ1-5 | TRBD1 | TRBV19 | few | CASMTGFSNQPQHF | TGTGCCAGTATGACAGGGTTCAGCAATCAGCCCCAGCATTTT
TRBJ2-7 | NA | TRBV7-2 | many | CASSLDGQGPYEQYF | TGTGCCAGCAGCTTAGACGGGCAGGGCCCCTACGAGCAGTACTTC
TRBJ1-1 | NA | TRBV7-2 | NA | CASSLRLLEAFF | TGTGCCAGCAGCTTACGGCTACTTGAAGCTTTCTTT
TRBJ2-7 | TRBD2 | TRBV10-3 | few | CAIKGTSLGEQYF | TGTGCCATCAAGGGGACTAGCCTGGGAGAGCAGTACTTC
TRBJ2-7 | TRBD2 | TRBV7-2 | few | CASSRSGSRYEQYF | TGTGCCAGCAGCCGGAGCGGGAGTCGTTACGAGCAGTACTTC
TRBJ2-3 | NA | TRBV7-2 | many | CASSLDGGRVDTQYF | TGTGCCAGCAGCTTAGATGGCGGACGGGTGGATACGCAGTATTTT
TRBJ1-5 | TRBD1 | TRBV28 | few | CASSLLGQGANQPQHF | TGTGCCAGCAGTTTATTGGGACAGGGGGCGAATCAGCCCCAGCATTTT
TRBJ2-1 | TRBD2 | TRBV7-6 | many | CASSRRTSDEQFF | TGTGCCAGCAGCCGCCGGACTAGCGATGAGCAGTTCTTC
TRBJ2-1 | NA | TRBV11-2 | NA | CASSSGLFNEQFF | TGTGCCAGCAGCTCCGGACTGTTCAATGAGCAGTTCTTC
TRBJ2-5 | TRBD1 | TRBV6-2/TRBV6-3 | few | CASSPRDRGSPVAGGRQETQYF | TGTGCCAGCAGTCCCCGGGACAGGGGTTCCCCGGTGGCGGGAGGCCGACAAGAGACCCAGTACTTC
TRBJ2-1 | TRBD2 | TRBV19 | NA | CASSISTSGNYNEQFF | TGTGCCAGTAGTATATCGACTAGCGGGAATTACAATGAGCAGTTCTTC
TRBJ1-1 | NA | TRBV7-9 | few | CASSALFEAFF | TGTGCCAGCAGCGCTCTCTTTGAAGCTTTCTTT
TRBJ1-4 | NA | TRBV4-3 | NA | CASSQEGGGIGEKLFF | TGCGCCAGCAGCCAAGAGGGTGGTGGGATTGGTGAAAAACTGTTTTTT
TRBJ1-2 | NA | TRBV28 | NA | CASSVGGPDYGYTF | TGTGCCAGCAGCGTGGGGGGCCCGGACTATGGCTACACCTTC